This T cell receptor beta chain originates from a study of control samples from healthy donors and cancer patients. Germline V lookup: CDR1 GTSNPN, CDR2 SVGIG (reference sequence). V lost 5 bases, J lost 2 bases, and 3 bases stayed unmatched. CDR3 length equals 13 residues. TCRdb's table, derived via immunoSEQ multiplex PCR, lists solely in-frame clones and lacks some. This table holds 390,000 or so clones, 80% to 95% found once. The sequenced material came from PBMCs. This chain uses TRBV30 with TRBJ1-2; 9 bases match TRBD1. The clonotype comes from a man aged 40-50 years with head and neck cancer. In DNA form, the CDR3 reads TGTGCCTGGGGACAGGGGATCAACTATGGCTACACCTTC. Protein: CAWGQGINYGYTF.